This TCR beta chain was captured by sequencing in a study of blood T cells in healthy people across ages. CDR3 length: 13 residues. CDR1 is DFQATT, CDR2 SNEGSKA, per germline (reference sequence). Trimming removed 0 bases from V and 8 bases from J, with 13 bases in between. Together with a sample-barcoded 5' primer, a J-beta primer mix was included in a second PCR lasting about 6 to 11 cycles. Each cDNA molecule carried a tag from a template-switch adaptor that contained 12 random nucleotides. TCRdb recomputed calls from the 5' RACE reads with MiXCR, one row per CDR3 protein. The sample includes 1.5 million to 2 million distinct CDR3 sequences, about 28% seen only once; the top ten take roughly 8.2%. Total RNA extraction produced at least 5.5 micrograms (per sample) for the study.

The V call is TRBV20-1, the J call TRBJ1-1, with a possible D match to TRBD1 (5 bases). This TCR came from a woman aged 25 to 39 in good health. Sequenced material: blood. As DNA, the CDR3 is TGCAGTGCTAGAGACTCCAGGGCAGCCGAAGCTTTCTTT. It codes for CSARDSRAAEAFF.